This TCR beta chain comes out of a study of blood T cells in healthy people across ages. The second PCR ran about 6 to 11 cycles with a sample-barcoded 5' primer and J-beta primers. TCRdb fed the 5' RACE reads into MiXCR, producing one record per CDR3 protein. This table holds over 950,000 distinct CDR3 sequences, about 51% found once. The CDR3 extends over 18 amino acids. The V gene's germline CDR1 is MGHRA and CDR2 YSYEKL. Trimming removed 1 base from V and 2 bases from J, with 21 bases in between. The sample comprised blood. The rearrangement uses TRBV4-1 and TRBJ2-7; tentatively, D is TRBD1 or TRBD2 (5 bases each). The TCR sequence derives from a woman in her sixties or seventies in good health. CDR3 bases: TGCGCCAGCAGCCAAGGGGGCTCCGGGGTGACCTTACCCTACGAGCAGTACTTC. It is translated as CASSQGGSGVTLPYEQYF.